This T cell receptor (beta chain) was recorded in a study of blood T cell repertoires in COVID-19 (dated by TCRdb to about 2020). Background for the entire study: Collaborator samples came from the United States, Italy and Spain and covered acute and convalescent phases of COVID-19. The repertoires were made available in a free public database intended to serve as a resource for research on the immune response to SARS-CoV-2. The samples were drawn from two sources: the first 160 participants of the ongoing ImmuneRACE study, and approximately 1,300 subjects contributed by 6 global collaborators. The dataset comprised deeply sampled blood TCRbeta repertoires from subjects exposed to, actively infected with, or recovered from COVID-19. The prospective study material was composed of cDNA or gDNA derived from T cells, B-cell-depleted T cells, or PBMCs. Nearly every sample came with metadata listing a de-identified subject ID, COVID-19 status, age in years and sex. Where HLA class I and class II types were available, the types were taken from metadata supplied by the sample provider, not from assay-based typing.

The CDR3 starts with the cysteine, ends with the phenylalanine, and has 14 residues. Only CDR3 DNA remains: 42 bases, in frame from the first base. CDR1 SEHNR and CDR2 FQNEAQ are derived from the germline V gene (reference sequence). V drops 2 bases and J drops 4 bases, leaving 9 bases in between. TCRbeta CDR3 regions were amplified from genomic DNA using the immunoSEQ Assay, a bias-controlled multiplex PCR. Per the original workflow: Nucleated cell counts per sample were estimated from amplification of reference gene primers within the assay. To quantify the absolute abundance of each unique TCRbeta CDR3 rearrangement, sequence reads were collapsed and filtered. For each sample, productive Simpson clonality was calculated as the square root of Simpson's diversity index across productive rearrangements. TCRdb re-hosts the immuneACCESS table, in-frame sequences only. Its copies lack some clones; in the studies checked, an unresolved V gene accounts for under half of them, and the cause for the rest is not known. V and J calls and clone size follow that table, whereas D and trimming were derived from the DNA. For this sample the table gives roughly 80,000 clones, of which about 88% were detected only once. The top ten hold approximately 10% of the sample.

This clone was picked up one time. Its antigen has not been determined. Base qualities are not provided; no much larger clone lies one nucleotide away. Each collaborating institution followed its own protocols to collect whole blood in K2EDTA tubes. For TCRbeta analysis, collaborator samples were shipped as frozen whole blood, as isolated PBMCs, or as DNA extracted from either sample type. The investigation overall reported the following: The amount of clinical and demographic metadata varied by source and participant and was provided uncurated.

The clonotype comes from a human donor in a cohort sampled during active COVID-19. Sequenced: peripheral blood. Here the chain combines TRBV7-9 and TRBJ2-1; D gene: possibly TRBD2, on 6 matching bases. At the DNA level, the sequence is TGTGCCAGCAGCTTATCAGGGAGGTACAATGAGCAGTTCTTC. The resulting protein is CASSLSGRYNEQFF.